This TCR beta chain came from a study of blood T cell repertoires in COVID-19. In the study overall: Sites across the United States, Italy and Spain contributed samples from acute and convalescent COVID-19. The analysed material was cDNA or gDNA that came from T cells, B-cell-depleted T cells, or PBMCs.

Trimming removed 3 bases from V and 0 bases from J, with 18 bases in between. The CDR3 spans 18 residues. Original data processing: Scientists estimated how many nucleated cells there were by amplifying reference gene primers. Assay used: immunoSEQ multiplex PCR; TCRdb lists only in-frame clones, some missing. That table supplies the V and J calls and clone size; D and trimming were determined from the DNA. The sample lists over 250,000 clones; 70% to 85% were seen once. This TCR was sampled from a woman older than 75 with acute or convalescent COVID-19. The sample was peripheral blood. J is TRBJ1-3 and V is TRBV23-1; D remains ambiguous. TRBV23-1 is an open reading frame, and its role is uncertain. Here the CDR3 DNA reads TGCGCCAGCAGTCATAGTGGCCGTGGGAGTCGCTCTGGAAACACCATATATTTT. Translated, it gives CASSHSGRGSRSGNTIYF.